This passage covers 7 T cell receptor beta chains from one sample sequenced in a study of cytomegalovirus exposure and HLA in healthy donors. PCR amplification relied on 60 Vbeta primers (plus 13 Jbeta primers). Sequenced by immunoSEQ multiplex PCR; TCRdb stores in-frame clones only, minus some. The sample contains more than 60,000 clones, roughly 77% of which appear only once. Specimen: PBMCs. Every receptor here comes from a woman aged 25 to 39 in good health and CMV-seronegative.

The J gene is TRBJ2-7, the V gene TRBV10-3; 8 bases agree with TRBD1. With V trimmed by 6 bases and J by 3 bases, 4 bases remained unmatched. The CDR3 consists of 13 residues. Germline assignment: CDR1 ENHRY and CDR2 SYGVKD. Here the CDR3 reads CAIRGGQVYEQYF. The CDR3 coding sequence is TGTGCCATCAGGGGGGGACAGGTCTACGAGCAGTACTTC.

The rearrangement uses TRBV30 and TRBJ1-2; 8 positions match TRBD1. The CDR3 length is 12 residues. The junction had 5 bases not matched to a gene; V was cut back by 6 bases and J by 5 bases. In germline, CDR1 is GTSNPN, CDR2 SVGIG (reference sequence). CDR3 protein: CACFDRGYGYTF. In nucleotides, the CDR3 is TGTGCCTGCTTCGACAGGGGTTATGGCTACACCTTC.

This clone was seen once. V is TRBV4-3 and J is TRBJ2-1; TRBD2 matches at 9 bases. Germline V gene sequence: CDR1 LGHNA, CDR2 YSLEER. Unmatched junction bases numbered 2, after V lost 1 base and J lost 4 bases. This CDR3 region has 15 residues. CDR3 residues: CASSQAREGYNEQFF. The CDR3 coding sequence is TGCGCCAGCAGCCAAGCGCGGGAGGGTTACAATGAGCAGTTCTTC.

The chain uses TRBV28 and TRBJ1-1; 8 bases are a match to TRBD1. With 3 bases clipped from V and 8 bases from J, the junction kept 11 bases outside the gene matches. CDR3 size: 15 residues. Germline V gene sequence: CDR1 MDHEN, CDR2 SYDVKM. CDR3 nucleotide sequence: TGTGCCAGCAGTTTTAGCCAGGGGGCGCGAGGGGAAGCTTTCTTT. Translated: CASSFSQGARGEAFF.

This clone is medium-sized within its sample. The chain carries TRBV10-1 and TRBJ2-3, with D tentatively TRBD2 (6 bases). The CDR3 sequence is 13 residues long. The germline V and J ends were trimmed by 9 bases and 0 bases, with 10 bases remaining between them. Looked up from germline, CDR1 is WNHNN and CDR2 is SYGVQD (reference sequence). Written as DNA, the CDR3 is TGCGCCAGTAGGAGGGCGAGCACAGATACGCAGTATTTT. Encoded protein: CASRRASTDTQYF.

The chain recombines TRBV30 with TRBJ2-5; D perhaps matches TRBD2 (6 bases). Trimming took 0 bases from V and 9 from J, leaving 11 bases between them. Germline V lookup: CDR1 GTSNPN, CDR2 SVGIG (reference sequence). This CDR3 is built from 12 residues. CDR3 nucleotide sequence: TGTGCCTGGAGTGTAGCCACGGGGGCCCAGTACTTC. This translates into CAWSVATGAQYF.

The J gene is TRBJ2-7, the V gene TRBV30; tentative D call: TRBD1 (6 bases). The V gene's germline CDR1 is GTSNPN and CDR2 SVGIG (reference sequence). Trimming took off 0 bases at V and 6 bases at J, with 9 bases between the two ends. The CDR3 contains 12 residues. For the CDR3, the DNA is TGTGCCTGGAGTGTACAGGGTTTCGAGCAGTACTTC. Amino acids: CAWSVQGFEQYF.